This T cell receptor (beta chain) was captured by sequencing in a study of response to subunit inactivated influenza vaccine. Germline V gene sequence: CDR1 MNHEY, CDR2 SVGEGT. Losses at the gene ends were 6 bases for V and 9 bases for J; bases not matched to a gene: 10. This CDR3 contains 14 residues. TCRdb analysed the RT-PCR reads with MiXCR anew, one entry per CDR3 protein. The sample has about 500,000 distinct CDR3 sequences; more than 15% are singletons. The receptor was derived from a man between 50 and 69 years old who received an inactivated influenza vaccine. The sample in question was CD4+ T cells sorted from PBMCs, obtained less than 30 months after vaccination. The V gene is TRBV6-2 or TRBV6-3, the J gene TRBJ2-3, with 9 bases identical to TRBD2. The CDR3 region is CASSLSGGLGTQYF. DNA of the CDR3: TGTGCCAGCAGCCTTAGCGGGGGCCTCGGGACGCAGTATTTT.